This T cell receptor (beta chain) appears in the sequencing data of a study of regulatory T cells in long-lasting Graves disease. This clonotype was recorded a few times. Its specificity is not known. CDR3 regions were amplified by Arm-PCR using iRepertoire HTBI primers to build TCR beta libraries. TCRdb recomputed calls from the multiplex PCR reads with MiXCR, one row per CDR3 protein. The profile covers hundreds of thousands of distinct CDR3 sequences, with approximately 15% appearing a single time and around 18% taken by the ten largest. Whole-study findings and limits: Only peripheral blood was studied, not thyroid tissue. Persistent disease was characterized by preferential usage of TRBV28, TRBJ1-2 and TRBJ2-5.

The time point: newly diagnosed GD, antithyroid drugs for less than 3 months. Making the TCR library involved RNA that had been extracted from PBMCs. The CDR3 has 16 residues. V was shortened by 0 bases and J by 0 bases, with 11 bases between the two germline ends. Per germline, CDR1 SEHNR and CDR2 FQNEAQ (reference sequence). The same sample was also used in a study of T cells in Graves' hyperthyroidism and ophthalmopathy. That source reports: Using the HTBI primer set, a first-round RT-PCR was run on the TCR CDR3.

The chain has TRBV7-9 and TRBJ2-5; D may be TRBD1 (7 bases). Sequencing was performed on peripheral blood mononuclear cells (PBMCs), taken at new diagnosis, from a patient treated with antithyroid drugs. This receptor was identified in a woman in her twenties or thirties with Graves disease. The DNA of the CDR3 is TGTGCCAGCAGCTTAGCGGCGGGACAGAACCAAGAGACCCAGTACTTC. The encoded protein is CASSLAAGQNQETQYF.